This passage covers 15 T cell receptor beta chains from one sample sequenced in a study of shared clonotypes between healthy human individuals. The repertoire was sequenced with immunoSEQ multiplex PCR; TCRdb's copy has only in-frame clones and lacks some. The sample includes over 950,000 clones, approximately 80% seen only once; the top ten take roughly 0.83%. Sequences were obtained from memory CD4+ T cells from PBMCs. Subset: CD45RA-negative fraction. These receptors were taken from a man between 18 and 35 years old in good health. Some clones in this sample may be carry-over from other donors' samples.

This clone was detected only once. The chain joins TRBV4-1 to TRBJ2-3; 7 bases line up with TRBD2. Germline-derived CDR1 and CDR2 are MGHRA and YSYEKL. The CDR3 totals 16 residues. V trimming: 4 bases; J trimming: 3 bases; junction bases outside the gene matches: 10. CDR3 coding DNA: TGCGCCAGCAGCCGGAATGCGGGAGCGGGGACAGATACGCAGTATTTT. Amino acid sequence: CASSRNAGAGTDTQYF.

In its sample, this clone was seen once. The chain joins TRBV11-2 to TRBJ2-5, with D perhaps matching TRBD1 (6 bases). The length of the CDR3 is 15 residues. Per the germline V gene, CDR1 is SGHAT and CDR2 is FQNNGV. With 5 bases removed from V and 5 bases from J, the gap between germline ends came to 18 bases. CDR3 DNA: TGTGCCAGCAGCGGACCAAACAGGGCAGGGGAGACCCAGTACTTC. This sequence encodes CASSGPNRAGETQYF.

This chain links TRBV5-6 with TRBJ1-1; D is ambiguous. The CDR3 runs to 12 residues. The V gene's germline CDR1 is SGHDT and CDR2 YYEEEE. Trimming pared 4 bases from V and 0 bases from J, leaving 4 bases between. The CDR3 coding sequence is TGTGCCAGCAGCCTGGTGAACACTGAAGCTTTCTTT. Translation gives CASSLVNTEAFF.

This chain's CDR3 is CASSGLAGGPLGTDTQYF. CDR3 sequence (DNA): TGTGCCAGCAGTGGGCTGGCGGGAGGGCCCTTAGGGACAGATACGCAGTATTTT. The rearrangement links TRBV2 to TRBJ2-3; 9 nucleotides line up with TRBD2. The CDR3 covers 18 residues. Germline trimming cut 4 bases from V and 3 bases from J; bases unmatched to any gene: 14. Germline values: CDR1 SNHLY, CDR2 FYNNEI.

V usage is TRBV6-1 and J usage is TRBJ2-7, with 10 bases fitting TRBD2. J lost 0 bases, V lost 6 bases, and 11 bases had no gene match. CDR1 is MNHNS and CDR2 is SASEGT in the germline V gene. This CDR3 region has 17 residues. CDR3 residues: CASRELLAGQFSYEQYF. The CDR3 DNA follows: TGTGCCAGCAGGGAACTACTAGCGGGACAATTCTCCTACGAGCAGTACTTC.

The genes are TRBV5-4 and TRBJ2-1; 14 positions agree with TRBD2. Germline values: CDR1 SGHNT, CDR2 YYREEE (reference sequence). J lost 5 bases, V lost 0 bases, and 4 bases had no gene match. The length of the CDR3 is 17 residues. For the CDR3, the DNA is TGTGCCAGCAGCTTGGCCCCGACTAGCGGGAGGGACAATGAGCAGTTCTTC. Translating gives CASSLAPTSGRDNEQFF.

A remark on this clone: A far larger clone is a single base away, which makes a read error likely. This chain connects TRBV5-4 to TRBJ1-1, with D maybe TRBD1 (6 bases). The CDR3 spans 16 residues. V lost 0 bases and J 3 bases, leaving 15 bases between the germline ends. From germline, CDR1 is SGHNT and CDR2 YYREEE (reference sequence). DNA for the CDR3: TGTGCCAGCAGCTTGGGGGCAGGGGTTGAGGACACTGAAGCTTTCTTT. Protein product: CASSLGAGVEDTEAFF.

The J gene is TRBJ2-3, the V gene TRBV15; 7 positions agree with TRBD2. The junction had 8 bases not matched to a gene; V was cut back by 3 bases and J by 2 bases. Germline loops: CDR1 LNHNV, CDR2 YYDKDF (reference sequence). This CDR3 is built from 16 residues. CDR3 in DNA: TGTGCCACCAGCAGTCCTCCTAGCGGAAACACAGATACGCAGTATTTT. Encoded protein: CATSSPPSGNTDTQYF.

The rearrangement links TRBV5-1 to TRBJ1-2; TRBD1 matches 7 bases. The CDR3 extends over 14 amino acids. J gave up 4 bases and V 4 bases, and 7 bases lay outside the gene matches. The V gene's germline CDR1 is SGHRS and CDR2 YFSETQ. CDR3 region: CASSGTGAGYGYTF. The CDR3 DNA reads TGCGCCAGCAGCGGAACAGGGGCGGGCTATGGCTACACCTTC.

The chain combines TRBV5-1 with TRBJ1-1; D not resolved. The length of the CDR3 is 14 residues. Germline V CDR1 and CDR2: SGHRS, YFSETQ. The germline V and J ends were trimmed by 3 bases and 0 bases, with 9 bases remaining between them. CDR3 in DNA: TGCGCCAGCAGCTGGCAGGTGATGAACACTGAAGCTTTCTTT. Translating it yields CASSWQVMNTEAFF.

The V gene is TRBV7-9, the J gene TRBJ2-7; D possibly uses TRBD1 or TRBD2 (6 bases each). Per germline, CDR1 SEHNR and CDR2 FQNEAQ (reference sequence). There are 16 residues in the CDR3. V shed 5 bases and J shed 6 bases, with 23 bases lying between them. The CDR3 DNA is TGTGCCAGCAGCCCCGGAGAAAGGGGGAGGATCGGCGAGCAGTACTTC. It codes for CASSPGERGRIGEQYF.

The gene calls are TRBV4-1 and TRBJ2-2, with TRBD1 matching over 7 bases. This CDR3 is 16 amino acids long. Germline lookup yields CDR1 MGHRA and CDR2 YSYEKL. V trimming: 1 base; J trimming: 1 base; junction bases outside the gene matches: 3. This CDR3 is CASSQGQGVNTGELFF. In DNA, the CDR3 is TGCGCCAGCAGCCAAGGGCAGGGGGTGAACACCGGGGAGCTGTTTTTT.

This chain connects TRBV19 to TRBJ2-1, with D unclear. The V end was cut by 10 bases, the J end by 5 bases, with 21 bases between. Germline V CDR1 and CDR2: LNHDA, SQIVND (reference sequence). This CDR3 spans 15 amino acids. The CDR3: CATIRRCLRNNEQFF. CDR3 nucleotides: TGTGCCACAATTCGCCGTTGTTTACGTAACAATGAGCAGTTCTTC.

This chain links TRBV6-4 with TRBJ2-1; D gene uncertain. CDR1 is MRHNA and CDR2 is SNTAGT in the germline V gene. CDR3 length: 15 residues. The V and J ends lost 4 bases and 5 bases respectively, with 15 bases between them. CDR3: CASSGSLGLHNEQFF. The CDR3, as DNA: TGTGCCAGCAGTGGCTCCCTAGGGCTCCACAATGAGCAGTTCTTC.

The chain couples TRBV25-1 to TRBJ2-7; the D gene is possibly TRBD2 (6 bases). Germline V gives CDR1 MGHDK, CDR2 SYGVNS. V shed 4 bases and J shed 0 bases, with 13 bases lying between them. The CDR3 runs to 15 residues. Written as DNA, the CDR3 is TGTGCCAGCAGTGGATCTAGCGCGAGCTCCTACGAGCAGTACTTC. As protein: CASSGSSASSYEQYF.